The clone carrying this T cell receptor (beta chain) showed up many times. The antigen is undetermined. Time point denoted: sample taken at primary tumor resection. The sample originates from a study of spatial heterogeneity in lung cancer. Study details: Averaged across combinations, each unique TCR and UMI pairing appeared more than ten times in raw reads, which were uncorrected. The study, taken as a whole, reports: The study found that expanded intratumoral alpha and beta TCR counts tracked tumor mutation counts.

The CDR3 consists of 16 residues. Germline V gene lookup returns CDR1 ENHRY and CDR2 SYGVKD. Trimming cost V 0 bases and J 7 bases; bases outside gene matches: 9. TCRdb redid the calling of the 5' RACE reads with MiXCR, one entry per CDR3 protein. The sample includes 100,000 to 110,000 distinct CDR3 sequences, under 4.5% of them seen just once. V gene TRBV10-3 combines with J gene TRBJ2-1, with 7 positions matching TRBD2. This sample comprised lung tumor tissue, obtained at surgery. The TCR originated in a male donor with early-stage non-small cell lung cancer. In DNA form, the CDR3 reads TGTGCCATCAGTGAGTCGGGGGGGAGGGCCTCAAATGAGCAGTTCTTC. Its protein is CAISESGGRASNEQFF.